This T cell receptor beta chain stems from a study of post-analysis software for immune sequencing data. Looking at the study overall: Relapsing-remitting, secondary progressive and progressive-relapsing courses of multiple sclerosis were included.

This CDR3 comprises 16 residues. CDR1 and CDR2 (germline): MNHEY, SVGAGI. Unmatched junction bases numbered 9, after V lost 5 bases and J lost 3 bases. Unique molecular identifiers had been added to the TCR beta cDNA libraries. Out of 1 to 10 million T cells, about 520,000 cDNA molecules were generated. TCRdb independently ran MiXCR on the PCR reads; one entry per CDR3 protein. The sample shows around 400,000 distinct CDR3 sequences, about 40% of them seen only once. Study results and caveats: Multiple sclerosis patients showed significantly lower normalized Chao1 diversity than controls did. In patients, TRBV5-6, TRBV5-1 and TRBV20-1 belonged to about five TRBV segments found more frequently than in controls. Strong same-batch co-clustering of samples appeared with F measure clustering.

This clonotype appeared a few times. Its antigen is undetermined. The rearrangement joins TRBV6-5 to TRBJ2-7; TRBD2 matches at 11 bases. Sequenced: blood. The TCR originated in a girl aged 2 to 10 with multiple sclerosis. CDR3 DNA sequence: TGTGCCAGCAGTCTATCGCCGGGACTAGCGGTCTACGAGCAGTACTTC. It yields the protein CASSLSPGLAVYEQYF.